This TCR beta chain was retrieved from a study of early T cells in non-severe SARS-CoV-2 infection. In the study overall: Sequenced material consisted of bulk RNA (from unsorted whole blood), and chains were unpaired.

Study results and caveats: Reliance on VDJdb matching favored anti-spike CD8 responses; private and CD4 specificities were missed.

At least ten counts were recorded for this clonotype. Its antigen is undetermined. The CDR3 spans 20 residues. V trimming: 3 bases; J trimming: 1 base; junction bases outside the gene matches: 11. CDR1 is MGHRA and CDR2 is YSYEKL in the germline V gene. Individual cDNA molecules each received unique molecular identifiers attached to them. Each CDR3 protein gets one entry after TCRdb re-called the 5' RACE reads with MiXCR. Of roughly 40,000 distinct CDR3 sequences detected, approximately 4.8% appear once; the ten largest clones hold approximately 4.8%. This sequence joins TRBV4-1 and TRBJ2-1; 14 bases map to TRBD2. The sample taken for sequencing was whole blood. The source is an adult who was a healthcare worker with PCR-confirmed SARS-CoV-2 infection or an uninfected control (not recorded which). CDR3 coding DNA: TGCGCCAGCAGCCATCCCAGGGGACTAGCGGGAGTAAAGTCCTACAATGAGCAGTTCTTC. Protein sequence: CASSHPRGLAGVKSYNEQFF.